These 5 T cell receptor beta chains were all obtained from the same sample, sequenced in a study of blood T cells in healthy people across ages. It was with a sample-barcoded 5' primer and a J-beta primer mix that a second PCR of about 6 to 12 cycles was run. TCRdb reprocessed the 5' RACE reads with MiXCR, giving one entry per CDR3 protein. The sample contains about 640,000 distinct CDR3 sequences, approximately 30% of which appear only once. Sequenced input: blood. These receptors were obtained from a woman over 75 in good health.

Regarding this clonotype: Just one base apart from a much larger clone, this may be a read error. The CDR3 nucleotides are TGTGCCAGCAGCGGACTAGCAGGAGCTCGGGAGCAGTACTTC. This codes for CASSGLAGAREQYF. The chain couples TRBV7-2 to TRBJ2-7; TRBD2 agrees at 8 bases. The CDR3 covers 14 residues. The ends lost 5 bases at V and 7 bases at J; junction bases unmatched: 10. CDR1 SGHTA and CDR2 FQGNSA come from the germline V gene. The full variable domain, its missing parts supplied by reference TRBV7-2 and TRBJ2-7, is GAGVSQSPSNKVTEKGKDVELRCDPISGHTALYWYRQSLGQGLEFLIYFQGNSAPDKSGLPSDRFSAERTGGSVSTLTIQRTQQEDSAVYLCASSGLAGAREQYFGPGTRLTVT.

This clonotype was picked up many times. The rearrangement uses TRBV9 and TRBJ1-2; the D gene is possibly TRBD1 (5 bases). The CDR3 extends over 16 amino acids. V was pared by 0 bases and J by 4 bases, with 16 bases between. In germline, CDR1 is SGDLS, CDR2 YYNGEE. Here the CDR3 reads CASSVEVETEAYGYTF. As DNA, the CDR3 is TGTGCCAGCAGCGTAGAGGTCGAGACAGAAGCCTATGGCTACACCTTC. The entire variable domain, with the rest obtained from reference TRBV9 and TRBJ1-2, is as follows: DSGVTQTPKHLITATGQRVTLRCSPRSGDLSVYWYQQSLDQGLQFLIQYYNGEERAKGNILERFSAQQFPDLHSELNLSSLELGDSALYFCASSVEVETEAYGYTFGSGTRLTVV.

The gene calls are TRBV6-1 and TRBJ1-6; possibly TRBD1 for D (6 bases). V gave up 5 bases and J gave up 7 bases, with 12 bases separating them. The CDR3 is 14 residues long. Germline V CDR1 and CDR2: MNHNS, SASEGT. The CDR3 here is CASSWTASNSPLHF. The CDR3 nucleotides are TGTGCCAGCAGTTGGACAGCATCGAATTCACCCCTCCACTTT.

This clonotype was observed at least ten times. The chain employs TRBV20-1 and TRBJ2-5, with 9 bases fitting TRBD2. Trimming removed 6 bases from V and 5 bases from J; junction bases left unmatched: 10. The CDR3 has 14 amino acids. The germline CDR1 and CDR2 sequences are DFQATT and SNEGSKA (reference sequence). The DNA of the CDR3 is TGCAGTGCCAGCGGTAGCGGGGGCGGGGAGACCCAGTACTTC. This sequence encodes CSASGSGGGETQYF.

The table lists this clonotype with a few counts. This clone may be a read error of a much larger clone one base away. V and J are TRBV5-1 and TRBJ2-5; the match to TRBD2 covers 10 bases. TRBJ2-7 explains the end of the DNA better; the J call may be wrong. The V gene's germline CDR1 is SGHRS and CDR2 YFSETQ. This CDR3 contains 17 residues. DNA of the CDR3: TGCGCCAGCAGCCCTATTCCCGGGACTAGCGATTCCTACGAGCAGTACTTC. Its protein product is CASSPIPGTSDSYEQYF.